The 27 T cell receptor beta chains below all came from one sample that was sequenced in a study of tumor-infiltrating lymphocytes in primary liver carcinoma. With around 500 ng total RNA as template and a constant-region primer, TCR beta cDNA was made. Construction of TCR beta libraries relied on three successive nested multiplex PCR rounds employing slightly modified ARM-PCR. Investigators reported that the first two PCR rounds, at 10 cycles each, used TRBV1-TRBV30 forward primers with a C-beta reverse primer. MiXCR was run by TCRdb on the multiplex PCR reads, yielding one entry per CDR3 protein. The sample yields some 200,000 distinct CDR3 sequences, 65% seen once. Out of unsorted whole blood came the blood RNA, and germline DNA was extracted as well. Sequencing was performed on peripheral blood. The origin of the receptors is a woman aged 60-75 years with primary liver carcinoma and hepatitis B virus infection.

A word on this clonotype: One junction end does not reproduce the germline sequence, and a read error may be involved. The V call is TRBV13, the J call TRBJ2-1; D unclear. This CDR3 contains 14 residues. Germline V gene data show CDR1 as PRHDT and CDR2 as FYEKMQ (reference sequence). CDR3 coding DNA: TGTGCCCGCAGCTTTGTGCCCAACGACAATGAGCAGTTCTTC. Encoded protein: CARSFVPNDNEQFF.

This clonotype came up many times. This chain connects TRBV6-5 to TRBJ1-5; 7 bases align to TRBD1. Germline assignment: CDR1 MNHEY and CDR2 SVGAGI. After removal of 5 bases from V and 4 bases from J, the junction contained 8 bases not matched to a gene. CDR3 size: 15 residues. CDR3 DNA sequence: TGTGCCAGCAGTGCCGGGACAGCAATGAATCAGCCCCAGCATTTT. This sequence encodes CASSAGTAMNQPQHF.

Ten or more counts support this clonotype. The chain couples TRBV14 to TRBJ2-7; D unclear. CDR3 length equals 12 residues. V lost 1 base, J lost 9 bases, and 10 bases lay in between. In germline, CDR1 is SGHDN, CDR2 FVKESK. CDR3 amino acids: CASSQASQVQYF. For the CDR3, the DNA is TGTGCCAGCAGCCAAGCCTCTCAGGTGCAGTACTTC.

This clonotype occurred once. A much larger clone differs from this one at a single base, so this may be a read error. No conserved phenylalanine or tryptophan ends this CDR3, so it is likely a read error. V is TRBV12-3 or TRBV12-4 and J is TRBJ1-5; 8 bases are a match to TRBD1. CDR3 length equals 14 residues. V lost 3 bases to trimming and J lost 5 bases; unmatched junction nucleotides: 3. CDR3 protein: CASSFNRGDQPQHS. The CDR3 nucleotides are TGTGCCAGCAGTTTTAACAGGGGGGATCAGCCCCAGCATTCT.

Of note for this clonotype: The junction and the germline gene differ at one end; a read error may be behind it. This chain uses TRBV6-1 with TRBJ2-3; D not certain. CDR3 length: 15 residues. The germline gives CDR1 MNHNS, CDR2 SASEGT. CDR3 protein: CTRRTSSYTTDTQYF. For the CDR3, the DNA is TGTACCAGGAGAACCTCTTCCTATACGACAGATACGCAGTATTTT.

As regards this clonotype: The CDR3 does not close with the conserved phenylalanine or tryptophan, likely indicating a read error. The rearrangement uses TRBV11-1 and TRBJ2-2; D may be TRBD2 (5 bases). The V gene's germline CDR1 is SGHAT and CDR2 FQDESV (reference sequence). The CDR3 loop spans 17 amino acids. The CDR3 DNA follows: TGTGCCAGCAGCTTAGAACCTCGGCTAGTAAATTCCGGGAAGCTGTTTTTA. Amino acids: CASSLEPRLVNSGKLFL.

This clonotype has more than one count but fewer than ten. This sequence joins TRBV6-5 and TRBJ2-3; 11 nucleotides align to TRBD2. Germline V CDR1 and CDR2: MNHEY, SVGAGI. V trimming: 7 bases; J trimming: 6 bases; junction bases outside the gene matches: 12. The CDR3 runs 16 residues. This CDR3 is CASNGLAGGGRDTQYF. DNA of the CDR3: TGTGCCAGCAATGGGCTAGCGGGAGGTGGCCGGGATACGCAGTATTTT.

Regarding this clonotype: An end of the junction does not agree with germline; a read error may underlie this. V usage is TRBV11-2 and J usage is TRBJ2-5; 10 bases map to TRBD2. Looked up from germline, CDR1 is SGHAT and CDR2 is FQNNGV. CDR3 length: 16 amino acids. The CDR3 spells CASSLGVRTSGGTHYF. The CDR3 nucleotides read TGTGCCAGCAGCTTAGGTGTCAGGACTAGCGGAGGGACCCACTACTTC. The full variable domain, in which reference TRBV11-2 and TRBJ2-5 provide the parts outside the CDR3, is EAGVAQSPRYKIIEKRQSVAFWCNPISGHATLYWYQQILGQGPKLLIQFQNNGVVDDSQLPKDRFSAERLKGVDSTLKIQPAKLEDSAVYLCASSLGVRTSGGTHYFGPGTRLLVL.

Comments on this clonotype: A clone one base away is much larger, so this may be a read error. The chain recombines TRBV6-1 with TRBJ2-1; D perhaps matches TRBD2 (6 bases). The germline V and J ends were trimmed by 7 bases and 10 bases, with 26 bases remaining between them. The CDR3 is 16 amino acids. Germline CDR1 and CDR2: MNHNS and SASEGT. CDR3 in amino acids: CASTYDPPSGVKEQFF. DNA for the CDR3: TGTGCCAGCACTTACGACCCCCCTTCGGGAGTCAAAGAGCAGTTCTTC.

As regards this clonotype: Relative to the germline gene, one junction end is altered; a read error may explain this. V usage is TRBV11-2 and J usage is TRBJ2-1; D remains unclear. CDR3 length: 11 residues. Germline V gene lookup returns CDR1 SGHAT and CDR2 FQNNGV. The CDR3 reads CTSSLDGSPLF. The CDR3, as DNA: TGTACCAGCAGCTTAGACGGGTCCCCGCTCTTC.

The chain uses TRBV28 and TRBJ1-5, with D possibly being TRBD1 (5 bases). Germline V gives CDR1 MDHEN, CDR2 SYDVKM. V gave up 7 bases and J gave up 0 bases, with 19 bases separating them. CDR3 length: 17 amino acids. CDR3 nucleotides: TGTGCCAGCAACCCCTATGGAGGGGCATATAGCAATCAGCCCCAGCATTTT. Translated, it gives CASNPYGGAYSNQPQHF.

The DNA of the CDR3 is TGTTCAAGCAGCTACTCGAGTCCTAGCAGGTACGAGCAGTACTTC. Translated: CSSSYSSPSRYEQYF. This sequence joins TRBV6-5 and TRBJ2-7; tentatively, D is TRBD2 (5 bases). The germline V gene has CDR1 MNHEY and CDR2 SVGAGI. This CDR3 comprises 15 residues.

Details on this clonotype: A much larger clone lies one base from this, so it may be a read error. This CDR3 is missing its conserved last phenylalanine or tryptophan, likely due to a read error. The chain is built from TRBV5-5 and TRBJ2-7; D call uncertain. The CDR3 extends over 13 amino acids. V shed 4 bases and J shed 3 bases, with 11 bases lying between them. Germline CDR1 is SGHKS and CDR2 is YYEKEE (reference sequence). CDR3 sequence reads: CASSNRALYEQYL. As DNA, the CDR3 is TGTGCCAGCAGCAACCGGGCCCTCTACGAGCAGTACCTC.

This clonotype occurred a few times. Germline and junction disagree at one end, which may indicate a read error. CDR3 bases: TGCGCCAGCAGCCCACCACCAGGACTAGCGGGGCCCTCATCCTACGAGCAGTACTTC. This gives the protein CASSPPPGLAGPSSYEQYF. The chain employs TRBV5-4 and TRBJ2-7, with 12 bases that match TRBD2. Germline V gene data show CDR1 as SGHNT and CDR2 as YYREEE (reference sequence). The CDR3 spans 19 residues.

Details on this clonotype: A clone one base away is much larger, so this may be a read error. The chain combines TRBV6-4 with TRBJ1-2; 8 bases align to TRBD1. CDR3 size: 12 residues. Germline CDR1 and CDR2: MRHNA and SNTAGT. The CDR3 here is CVSSDRQGTYTF. CDR3 DNA sequence: TGTGTCAGCAGTGACCGACAGGGGACCTACACCTTC.

About this clonotype: One end of the junction fails to match germline, which may point to a read error. The rearrangement links TRBV11-2 to TRBJ2-3, with D hard to call. This CDR3 is 12 amino acids long. Germline V CDR1 and CDR2: SGHAT, FQNNGV. CDR3 nucleotides: TGTGTCAGCAGCTCGACGCCAGATACGCAGTATTTT. This translates into CVSSSTPDTQYF.

This rearrangement joins TRBV7-9 to TRBJ2-5, with D tentatively TRBD2 (5 bases). Germline V CDR1 and CDR2: SEHNR, FQNEAQ (reference sequence). Trimming removed 4 bases at V and 2 bases at J, with 14 bases between. The CDR3 runs 15 residues. CDR3 region: CASSSPDRGQETQYF. DNA for the CDR3: TGTGCCAGCAGCTCCCCCGACCGAGGGCAAGAGACCCAGTACTTC.

This clonotype was observed at least ten times. The rearrangement uses TRBV5-6 and TRBJ1-5; D might be TRBD1 (5 bases). Germline V gene sequence: CDR1 SGHDT, CDR2 YYEEEE. Trimming shortened V by 2 bases and J by 9 bases, and 12 bases separated the two germline ends. The CDR3 has 13 residues. CDR3 amino acids: CASSFLGGGPQHF. CDR3 nucleotides: TGTGCCAGCAGCTTTCTGGGTGGGGGGCCCCAGCATTTT.

Worth noting for this clonotype: At one boundary the junction diverges from the germline segment, which might be a read error. The chain links TRBV11-3 to TRBJ2-3, with 9 bases fitting TRBD2. This CDR3 contains 18 residues. From germline, CDR1 is SGHNT and CDR2 YENEEA. This CDR3 is CASSRWVAGEDSADTQYF. In DNA form, the CDR3 reads TGTGCCAGTAGCCGTTGGGTAGCGGGAGAAGATAGCGCAGATACACAGTATTTT.

As for this clonotype: A much more abundant neighbour one base away suggests this may be a read error. The final CDR3 position lacks the conserved phenylalanine or tryptophan, pointing to a likely read error. The V call is TRBV29-1, the J call TRBJ2-1; possibly TRBD1 for D (6 bases). V gave up 2 bases and J gave up 5 bases, with 10 bases separating them. Germline V gene sequence: CDR1 SQVTM, CDR2 ANQGSEA. This CDR3 comprises 13 residues. The CDR3 protein is CSVETDSNNEQFY. The CDR3 DNA reads as TGCAGCGTTGAAACGGACAGCAACAATGAGCAGTTCTAC.

The chain carries TRBV28 and TRBJ2-7; no clear D. The CDR3 is 13 amino acids. The ends were cut back, 5 bases at V and 2 bases at J, with 10 bases in the middle. Germline loops: CDR1 MDHEN, CDR2 SYDVKM. CDR3 residues: CASSDTAPYEQYF. CDR3 bases: TGTGCCAGCAGTGATACAGCCCCCTACGAGCAGTACTTC.

Of note for this clonotype: A much larger clone differs by one base, so this may be a read error. The chain uses TRBV5-1 and TRBJ2-6; TRBD1 aligns across 7 bases. The CDR3 spans 17 residues. Germline CDR1 reads SGHRS; CDR2 reads YFSETQ. The CDR3 protein is CASSLGQVISGTNVLTF. DNA of the CDR3: TGCGCCAGCAGCCTCGGACAGGTCATCTCTGGGACCAACGTCCTGACTTTC.

Turning to this clonotype: The junction differs from germline at one of its ends, possibly a read error. This chain uses TRBV28 with TRBJ1-2, with TRBD1 identical over 9 bases. The germline gives CDR1 MDHEN, CDR2 SYDVKM. This CDR3 region has 16 residues. The DNA of the CDR3 is TGTGCCAGCAGTTATTTTACAGGGGGCGAGAGCTATGGCCACACCTTC. Translating gives CASSYFTGGESYGHTF.

This sequence joins TRBV11-1 and TRBJ1-1; D uncertain. Trimming removed 8 bases from V and 2 bases from J, with 9 bases in between. The length of the CDR3 is 12 residues. The germline gives CDR1 SGHAT, CDR2 FQDESV (reference sequence). The CDR3 protein is CASAGINTEAFF. The DNA for the CDR3 is TGTGCCAGCGCGGGAATTAACACTGAAGCTTTCTTT.

This clonotype was seen repeatedly, ten times or more. The V call is TRBV7-9, the J call TRBJ1-5, with D hard to call. The CDR3 loop spans 14 amino acids. CDR1 is SEHNR, CDR2 FQNEAQ, per germline (reference sequence). The V gene lost 5 bases and the J gene lost 2 bases, with 10 bases spanning the gap. The CDR3 protein is CASSHDAGNQPQHF. CDR3 nucleotide sequence: TGTGCCAGCAGCCACGATGCCGGCAATCAGCCCCAGCATTTT.

The chain recombines TRBV11-2 with TRBJ2-1; D unclear. The CDR3 is made up of 13 amino acids. Germline V gives CDR1 SGHAT, CDR2 FQNNGV. Trimming removed 3 bases at V and 8 bases at J, with 11 bases between. The CDR3 DNA reads as TGTGCCAGCAGCTTGACTGGCGCGGATGAGCAGTTCTTC. Translating it yields CASSLTGADEQFF.

This clonotype was found a few times. J is TRBJ2-5 and V is TRBV7-3; TRBD2 agrees at 8 bases. Germline V gene data show CDR1 as SGHTA and CDR2 as FQGTGA. V lost 4 bases and J lost 5; bases outside the gene matches: 9. The CDR3 extends over 15 amino acids. The CDR3 here is CASSSASGSTETQYF. CDR3 DNA sequence: TGTGCCAGCAGCTCGGCCAGCGGGAGCACGGAGACCCAGTACTTC.